The next 12 T cell receptor beta chains were all read from a single sample in a study of blood T cell repertoires in COVID-19. Method: immunoSEQ multiplex PCR; TCRdb's copy keeps in-frame clones and lacks some. The sample lists 130,000 to 150,000 clones, 79% occurring once. The sample was peripheral blood. The receptors stem from a man in his fifties or sixties with acute or convalescent COVID-19.

Comments on this clone: This same CDR3 is encoded by further DNA sequences in the sample. The rearrangement joins TRBV27 to TRBJ1-2; 12 bases agree with TRBD1. The CDR3 spans 15 residues. The germline V gene encodes CDR1 MNHEY and CDR2 SMNVEV (reference sequence). With V trimmed by 6 bases and J by 4 bases, 6 bases remained unmatched. CDR3 sequence reads: CASSLGTGGIYGYTF. CDR3 DNA sequence: TGTGCCAGCAGCCTAGGGACAGGGGGCATCTATGGCTACACCTTC.

This chain links TRBV5-1 with TRBJ2-7; 8 bases fit TRBD2. The CDR3 is made up of 12 amino acids. With 4 bases clipped from V and 8 bases from J, the junction kept 5 bases outside the gene matches. The germline gives CDR1 SGHRS, CDR2 YFSETQ. The CDR3: CASSLRGGQQYF. For the CDR3, the DNA is TGCGCCAGCAGCCTCCGGGGGGGGCAGCAGTACTTC.

Worth noting for this clone: Other DNA variants within this sample encode the same CDR3. CDR3 amino acids: CASSVVGNTGELFF. The CDR3 DNA follows: TGTGCCAGCAGCGTAGTTGGCAACACCGGGGAGCTGTTTTTT. The rearrangement uses TRBV9 and TRBJ2-2; the D is unclear. This CDR3 region has 14 residues. The V end was cut by 0 bases, the J end by 2 bases, with 5 bases between. Looked up from germline, CDR1 is SGDLS and CDR2 is YYNGEE.

This CDR3 reads CASSAGQGINQPQHF. In DNA, the CDR3 is TGTGCCAGCTCCGCTGGACAGGGGATCAATCAGCCCCAGCATTTT. The V call is TRBV18, the J call TRBJ1-5; 9 bases match TRBD1. The CDR3 totals 15 residues. Germline lookup yields CDR1 KGHSH and CDR2 LQKENI. The V and J ends lost 6 bases and 3 bases, in that order; junction bases with no gene match: 6.

This clone showed up just once. The genes are TRBV28 and TRBJ2-1; a weak D match, TRBD1 (6 bases). Germline CDR1 MDHEN, CDR2 SYDVKM. Between the trimmed V and J ends, which lost 7 bases and 7 bases, there was a span of 11 bases. This CDR3 is built from 12 residues. CDR3 nucleotide sequence: TGTGCCAGCACCGACAGGAGAAATGAGCAGTTCTTC. It translates to CASTDRRNEQFF.

J is TRBJ2-1 and V is TRBV5-6; TRBD2 aligns across 8 bases. The V segment lost 1 base and the J segment 4 bases; nucleotides outside the gene matches: 1. CDR1 and CDR2 (germline): SGHDT, YYEEEE. This CDR3 has 14 amino acids. The CDR3 coding sequence is TGTGCCAGCAGCTTGACTAGCGGTTACAATGAGCAGTTCTTC. Translated, it gives CASSLTSGYNEQFF.

This clone was seen a single time. The genes are TRBV6-2 or TRBV6-3 and TRBJ2-3; 7 bases agree with TRBD2. V was pared by 4 bases and J by 11 bases, with 3 bases of the junction left unmatched. The CDR3 runs to 11 residues. Germline V lookup: CDR1 MNHEY, CDR2 SVGEGT. CDR3 residues: CASSSSGLQYF. In nucleotides, the CDR3 is TGTGCCAGCAGTTCTAGCGGTCTGCAGTATTTT.

There are a few counts of this clone. The chain has TRBV28 and TRBJ2-1, with D tentatively TRBD2 (5 bases). V was pared by 5 bases and J by 9 bases, with 8 bases between. CDR1 is MDHEN and CDR2 is SYDVKM in the germline V gene. The CDR3 consists of 11 residues. Here the CDR3 reads CASSNGIEQFF. CDR3 bases: TGTGCCAGCAGTAACGGGATTGAGCAGTTCTTC.

The rearrangement joins TRBV4-3 to TRBJ1-2, with D possibly matching TRBD1 (5 bases). V lost 0 bases to trimming and J lost 4 bases, with 18 bases between them. CDR1 is LGHNA and CDR2 is YSLEER in the germline V gene. This CDR3 has 17 amino acids. In DNA form, the CDR3 reads TGCGCCAGCAGCCAAGATTCAAGGGCAGGGTCAACCTATGGCTACACCTTC. Encoded protein: CASSQDSRAGSTYGYTF.

The chain combines TRBV6-5 with TRBJ2-3; D ambiguous. V was clipped by 6 bases and J by 2 bases, with 12 bases between them. Per germline, CDR1 MNHEY and CDR2 SVGAGI. CDR3 size: 14 residues. The DNA for the CDR3 is TGTGCCAGCAGCCCCGTTAGCCACACAGATACGCAGTATTTT. It codes for CASSPVSHTDTQYF.

The V gene is TRBV27, the J gene TRBJ1-5, with 10 bases lining up with TRBD1. This CDR3 has 17 amino acids. V gave up 5 bases and J gave up 6 bases; unmatched junction bases: 13. Germline V gene lookup returns CDR1 MNHEY and CDR2 SMNVEV (reference sequence). The CDR3 spells CASSPVTGTGDFQPQHF. As DNA, the CDR3 is TGTGCCAGCAGTCCCGTAACCGGGACAGGGGATTTTCAGCCCCAGCATTTT.

The J gene is TRBJ1-2, the V gene TRBV18, with D tentatively TRBD1 (5 bases). This CDR3 has 15 residues. Germline values: CDR1 KGHSH, CDR2 LQKENI. V shed 2 bases and J shed 3 bases, with 13 bases lying between them. Here the CDR3 reads CASSPGAGLDYGYTF. The CDR3 DNA is TGTGCCAGCTCACCAGGGGCAGGGCTTGACTATGGCTACACCTTC.